The following is a TCR beta chain sequence with its context. Measured with immunoSEQ multiplex PCR; TCRdb has only the in-frame clones, and not every one. This table holds 200,000 to 250,000 clones, around 90% found once. The sample originates from a study of blood T cell repertoires in COVID-19. V dropped 3 bases and J dropped 7; count of bases not matched to a gene: 7. The length of the CDR3 is 15 residues. Germline values: CDR1 KGHDR, CDR2 SFDVKD. J is TRBJ2-1 and V is TRBV24-1; 8 bases line up with TRBD2. The clonotype originates from a man under 40 with COVID-19, enrolled during active disease. Input material: peripheral blood. The CDR3 DNA is TGTGCCACCAGTGATCCAGCGGGAGCTGGGAATGAGCAGTTCTTC. It is translated as CATSDPAGAGNEQFF.